This TCR beta chain was documented in a study of blood T cell repertoires in COVID-19. Looking at the study overall: From T cells, B-cell-depleted T cells, or PBMCs came the material, which was cDNA or gDNA.

Only in-frame clones appear in the TCRdb table, and some are missing; sequencing was by immunoSEQ multiplex PCR. The data show some 380,000 clones, with around 90% seen just once and about 6.8% held by the top ten. The sample taken for sequencing was peripheral blood. The receptor was isolated from a man aged 18 to 30 with active or convalescent COVID-19.

The CDR3 sequence: CASSPQVNTEAFF. The DNA for the CDR3 is TGTGCCAGCAGTCCACAGGTGAACACTGAAGCTTTCTTT. This sequence joins TRBV27 and TRBJ1-1; a weak D match, TRBD1 (5 bases). Trimming removed 5 bases at V and 0 bases at J, with 7 bases between. Per the germline V gene, CDR1 is MNHEY and CDR2 is SMNVEV (reference sequence). The CDR3 is 13 residues long.